The count of the clone carrying this TCR beta chain is one. This entry comes from a study of blood T cell repertoires in COVID-19. On the study more broadly: Collection of acute and convalescent COVID-19 samples took place in the United States, Italy and Spain. T cells, B-cell-depleted T cells, or PBMCs supplied cDNA or gDNA.

This table comes from immunoSEQ multiplex PCR, and its TCRdb copy is limited to in-frame clones, with some not included. The sample includes about 250,000 clones, around 90% seen only once; the top ten take less than 0.95%. The clonotype comes from a woman aged 40 to 50 who had recovered from COVID-19. The sequenced sample consisted of peripheral blood.

The CDR3 DNA reads TGTGCCAGCTTGGGAGACGGGGGAGGGCAACTGCCGCAGTATTTT. Encoded protein: CASLGDGGGQLPQYF. The rearrangement links TRBV7-8 to TRBJ2-3; TRBD2 matches 7 bases. The germline gives CDR1 SGHVS, CDR2 FQNEAQ. The V gene end was trimmed by 8 bases and the J gene end by 10 bases; junction bases not matched to a gene: 18. The CDR3 is 15 amino acids.